This passage covers 18 T cell receptor beta chains from one sample sequenced in a study of shared clonotypes between healthy human individuals (dated by TCRdb to the early 2020s). The receptor library was made with the immunoSEQ multiplex PCR assay. This is the immuneACCESS table as TCRdb keeps it, with only in-frame sequences that have V and J called. A part of the clones is gone; compared with another copy, unresolved V genes explain less than half, and the rest is unexplained. A total of roughly 380,000 clones appear in this sample, approximately 97% of them only once. Of the sample, about 0.32% is held by the ten largest clones. The sample consisted of memory CD8+ T cells sorted from blood. In light of the paper, this sample's cell subset or site label describes: CD45RO+ cells pooled with CCR7-negative TemRA cells. Every receptor here comes from a man younger than 40 in good health.

The rearrangement links TRBV6-5 to TRBJ1-4; no reliable D call. The CDR3 is 13 residues long. Germline assignment: CDR1 MNHEY and CDR2 SVGAGI. Trimming took 8 bases from V and 0 from J, leaving 7 bases between them. CDR3 region: CASGPSTNEKLFF. CDR3 nucleotides: TGTGCCAGCGGACCCTCAACTAATGAAAAACTGTTTTTT.

The V and J genes are TRBV5-6 and TRBJ1-2; 7 bases fit TRBD1. Germline values: CDR1 SGHDT, CDR2 YYEEEE. Trimming removed 4 bases from V and 6 bases from J; junction bases left unmatched: 9. CDR3 length: 14 amino acids. The CDR3 nucleotides read TGTGCCAGCAGCCCATGGACAGGATTTCATGGCTACACCTTC. Translating gives CASSPWTGFHGYTF.

V gene TRBV20-1 combines with J gene TRBJ2-3, with no clear D. CDR3 length: 11 residues. CDR1 is DFQATT and CDR2 is SNEGSKA in the germline V gene (reference sequence). The ends were cut back, 5 bases at V and 9 bases at J, with 12 bases in the middle. CDR3 region: CSAGNLITQYF. The CDR3, as DNA: TGCAGTGCTGGCAACTTAATCACGCAGTATTTT.

CDR3 protein: CASSGLAEETQYF. The CDR3 DNA reads as TGTGCCAGCAGTGGACTAGCGGAAGAGACCCAGTACTTC. This chain joins TRBV27 and TRBJ2-5, with 10 bases lining up with TRBD2. This CDR3 has 13 amino acids. The ends lost 5 bases at V and 3 bases at J; junction bases unmatched: 0. Germline values: CDR1 MNHEY, CDR2 SMNVEV (reference sequence).

This sequence joins TRBV28 and TRBJ2-7, with D possibly TRBD1 on 6 matching bases. The CDR3 has 13 residues. V dropped 3 bases and J dropped 6 bases, with 12 bases sitting between them. Germline-derived CDR1 and CDR2 are MDHEN and SYDVKM. The CDR3 loop reads CASSFSLGGEQYF. The CDR3 DNA reads as TGTGCCAGCAGTTTTAGTTTAGGGGGCGAGCAGTACTTC. Supplemented by reference TRBV28 and TRBJ2-7, the full variable domain reads DVKVTQSSRYLVKRTGEKVFLECVQDMDHENMFWYRQDPGLGLRLIYFSYDVKMKEKGDIPEGYSVSREKKERFSLILESASTNQTSMYLCASSFSLGGEQYFGPGTRLTVT.

As concerns this clone: Other DNA sequences in this sample translate to the same CDR3. V and J are TRBV5-4 and TRBJ1-1, with D uncertain. CDR3 length: 12 residues. The V end lost 1 base, the J end lost 3 bases, and 4 bases lay between the germline ends. Per the germline V gene, CDR1 is SGHNT and CDR2 is YYREEE (reference sequence). CDR3 DNA: TGTGCCAGCAGCTTGATGGACACTGAAGCTTTCTTT. Translated, it gives CASSLMDTEAFF.

This chain uses TRBV11-1 with TRBJ2-4; the match to TRBD2 covers 7 bases. The CDR3 spans 13 residues. Losses at the gene ends were 5 bases for V and 7 bases for J; bases not matched to a gene: 5. Germline loops: CDR1 SGHAT, CDR2 FQDESV (reference sequence). The DNA of the CDR3 is TGTGCCAGCAGCCGGGACTATAATAACATTCAGTACTTC. Residues: CASSRDYNNIQYF.

The rearrangement joins TRBV30 to TRBJ2-5; possibly TRBD1 or TRBD2 for D (5 bases each). V lost 0 bases and J lost 2, with 10 bases in between. CDR3 length: 14 residues. Germline assignment: CDR1 GTSNPN and CDR2 SVGIG (reference sequence). For the CDR3, the DNA is TGTGCCTGGAGTGTACTAGGGGCTCAAGAGACCCAGTACTTC. Translation gives CAWSVLGAQETQYF.

This rearrangement joins TRBV7-2 to TRBJ2-5; D possibly matches TRBD1 or TRBD2 (7 bases each). Per germline, CDR1 SGHTA and CDR2 FQGNSA. V was trimmed by 5 bases and J by 5 bases, leaving 18 bases between them. This CDR3 region has 15 residues. In nucleotides, the CDR3 is TGTGCCAGCAGCAGGGGGGGCGCGGACAGGGAGACCCAGTACTTC. It translates to CASSRGGADRETQYF. The variable domain in full, completed from reference TRBV7-2 and TRBJ2-5, reads GAGVSQSPSNKVTEKGKDVELRCDPISGHTALYWYRQSLGQGLEFLIYFQGNSAPDKSGLPSDRFSAERTGGSVSTLTIQRTQQEDSAVYLCASSRGGADRETQYFGPGTRLLVL.

This sequence joins TRBV30 and TRBJ2-3; maybe TRBD2 (5 bases). Germline assignment: CDR1 GTSNPN and CDR2 SVGIG (reference sequence). V was shortened by 4 bases and J by 1 base, with 9 bases between the two germline ends. The CDR3 is 13 amino acids. CDR3 sequence: CAWKFGGTDTQYF. In DNA, the CDR3 is TGTGCCTGGAAATTCGGGGGCACAGATACGCAGTATTTT.

J is TRBJ2-1 and V is TRBV6-4; D not certain. The V and J ends lost 2 bases and 4 bases respectively, with 6 bases between them. The germline CDR1 and CDR2 sequences are MRHNA and SNTAGT. The CDR3 extends over 13 amino acids. The CDR3 loop reads CASSDSLYNEQFF. The CDR3 nucleotides read TGTGCCAGCAGTGACAGCCTATACAATGAGCAGTTCTTC.

The rearrangement links TRBV12-2 to TRBJ1-3. TRBV12-2 is an annotated pseudogene. The length of the CDR3 is 13 residues. CDR3 DNA: TGTGCAAGCTCTTCGGGCTCTGGAAACACCATATATTTT. Translated: CASSSGSGNTIYF.

There are a few counts of this clone. The chain combines TRBV5-4 with TRBJ1-1, with a tentative D call TRBD1 (5 bases). Trimming stripped 7 bases from V and 4 bases from J, with 5 bases between. This CDR3 region has 10 residues. Germline V CDR1 and CDR2: SGHNT, YYREEE (reference sequence). This CDR3 is CASGGTEAFF. The CDR3 region has the DNA TGTGCCAGCGGGGGCACTGAAGCTTTCTTT.

The rearrangement joins TRBV5-1 to TRBJ2-2; D might be TRBD1 (6 bases). Germline V gene sequence: CDR1 SGHRS, CDR2 YFSETQ. This CDR3 comprises 15 residues. V dropped 4 bases and J dropped 6 bases, with 16 bases sitting between them. The CDR3 coding sequence is TGCGCCAGCAGCCTTCCTCGACAGGCCGCCGGGGAGCTGTTTTTT. Protein product: CASSLPRQAAGELFF.

The chain combines TRBV7-9 with TRBJ2-5; tentatively, D is TRBD2 (7 bases). Germline V gene data show CDR1 as SEHNR and CDR2 as FQNEAQ (reference sequence). The germline V and J ends were trimmed by 3 bases and 3 bases, with 23 bases remaining between them. The CDR3 has 18 amino acids. The CDR3, as DNA: TGTGCCAGCAGCTTCTGGGGGGAGGGGGATTCCCTTAAAGAGACCCAGTACTTC. This sequence encodes CASSFWGEGDSLKETQYF. Together with reference TRBV7-9 and TRBJ2-5, the CDR3 gives the full variable domain: DTGVSQNPRHKITKRGQNVTFRCDPISEHNRLYWYRQTLGQGPEFLTYFQNEAQLEKSRLLSDRFSAERPKGSFSTLEIQRTEQGDSAMYLCASSFWGEGDSLKETQYFGPGTRLLVL.

The chain carries TRBV28 and TRBJ2-1, with D possibly called TRBD1 or TRBD2 (5 bases each). The CDR3 has 14 residues. The germline CDR1 and CDR2 sequences are MDHEN and SYDVKM. The V end lost 5 bases, the J end lost 9 bases, and 17 bases lay between the germline ends. The CDR3 sequence is CASSPGSRGSEQFF. CDR3 DNA: TGTGCCAGCAGTCCAGGGAGTAGAGGCAGTGAGCAGTTCTTC.

V usage is TRBV5-5 and J usage is TRBJ2-1, with D possibly TRBD1 on 6 matching bases. V was trimmed by 4 bases and J by 6 bases, leaving 11 bases between them. Per germline, CDR1 SGHKS and CDR2 YYEKEE (reference sequence). The CDR3 sequence is 13 residues long. The CDR3 region is CASSNDRSNEQFF. For the CDR3, the DNA is TGTGCCAGCAGCAATGACAGGTCCAATGAGCAGTTCTTC.

V and J are TRBV6-1 and TRBJ1-5; 9 nucleotides match TRBD1. The V gene's germline CDR1 is MNHNS and CDR2 SASEGT. The CDR3 extends over 17 amino acids. Trimming cost V 4 bases and J 8 bases; bases outside gene matches: 15. The CDR3 reads CASSVELGQGSRKPQHF. The CDR3 DNA reads as TGTGCCAGCAGTGTGGAGCTTGGACAGGGGTCTCGAAAGCCCCAGCATTTT.